The clone carrying this TCR beta chain was recorded many times. An end of the junction differs from the germline gene, which may be a read error. TCRdb reanalyzed the PCR reads with MiXCR. The data contain about 69,000 clones, approximately 15% of them singletons. The data were taken from a study of metastatic and nonmetastatic thyroid tumors. CDR3 length: 16 amino acids. Per the germline V gene, CDR1 is SSHAT and CDR2 is FNYEAQ (reference sequence). Until they underwent thyroid surgery, no patient had received any treatment. Sequencing was performed on blood. This chain connects TRBV7-7 to TRBJ2-2, with 8 bases matching TRBD1. This receptor was identified in a male donor with papillary thyroid cancer or a benign thyroid nodule (not recorded which). Some clones in this sample may be carry-over from other donors' samples. The CDR3 DNA sequence: TGTGCTAGCAGCCCCCGACAGGGGTGGGACACCGGGGAGCTGTTTTTT. Translation gives CASSPRQGWDTGELFF. Together with reference TRBV7-7 and TRBJ2-2, the CDR3 gives the full variable domain: GAGVSQSPRYKVTKRGQDVTLRCDPISSHATLYWYQQALGQGPEFLTYFNYEAQPDKSGLPSDRFSAERPEGSISTLTIQRTEQRDSAMYRCASSPRQGWDTGELFFGEGSRLTVL.